This TCR beta chain derives from a study of T cell changes during pregnancy in multiple sclerosis. The ends were cut back, 5 bases at V and 10 bases at J, with 14 bases in the middle. CDR1 SNHLY and CDR2 FYNNEI come from the germline V gene. The CDR3 runs 12 residues. Profiled with immunoSEQ multiplex PCR; TCRdb holds only in-frame clones, not every one. This table holds some 120,000 clones, about 94% found once. This chain joins TRBV2 and TRBJ1-1; D uncertain. The source of this sequence is a female donor with multiple sclerosis, enrolled in a pregnancy study. The sample was peripheral blood, taken before pregnancy. The CDR3 nucleotides are TGTGCCAGCAGTCCGATGACTCCTCGAGCTTTCTTT. Its translation: CASSPMTPRAFF.